This is a list of T cell receptor beta chains from one sample in a study of neurological immune-mediated disorders. Each CDR3 protein gets one entry after TCRdb re-called the 5' RACE reads with MiXCR. The sample has some 30,000 distinct CDR3 sequences, under 25% seen once. Sequencing input: PBMCs. The receptors were sampled from an older woman in good health. The CDR3 runs from the conserved cysteine through the conserved F or W. The order of the fields is V gene, J gene, clone size, D gene, CDR3 DNA, CDR3 protein. The D gene is left open where the match is weak. Clone size is shown for a subset of rows, as once, few, many or a class of expanded clone.

V: TRBV5-1; J: TRBJ1-1; size: many; D: NA; DNA: TGCGCCAGCAGCTTGGACATCGGGAAGAACACTGAAGCTTTCTTT; CDR3: CASSLDIGKNTEAFF
V: TRBV6-5; J: TRBJ2-3; size: many; D: TRBD1; DNA: TGTGCCAGCAGTCCCGGGACAGGGCAGACAGATACGCAGTATTTT; CDR3: CASSPGTGQTDTQYF
V: TRBV5-6; J: TRBJ2-3; size: NA; D: NA; DNA: TGTGCCAGCAGCCTCAGGGTAAGGTTGGCAGATACGCAGTATTTT; CDR3: CASSLRVRLADTQYF
V: TRBV6-2/TRBV6-3; J: TRBJ2-1; size: many; D: NA; DNA: TGTGCCAGCAGCCTGTGGGGGACCGCCCCCTACAATGAGCAGTTCTTC; CDR3: CASSLWGTAPYNEQFF
V: TRBV5-8; J: TRBJ1-3; size: few; D: NA; DNA: TGTGCCAGCAGCTTGCGGGGGTCACTCTCTGGAAACACCATATATTTT; CDR3: CASSLRGSLSGNTIYF
V: TRBV28; J: TRBJ2-3; size: many; D: TRBD2; DNA: TGTGCCAGTGGCCTGTTGGCGGGAGGTGATACGCAGTATTTT; CDR3: CASGLLAGGDTQYF
V: TRBV28; J: TRBJ1-4; size: NA; D: NA; DNA: TGTGCCAGCAGTTTTGGGGAGACTAATGAAAAACTGTTTTTT; CDR3: CASSFGETNEKLFF
V: TRBV7-2; J: TRBJ2-7; size: many; D: NA; DNA: TGTGCCAGCAGACGAACAGTTAGCGGCTACGAGCAGTACTTC; CDR3: CASRRTVSGYEQYF
V: TRBV5-1; J: TRBJ2-5; size: many; D: NA; DNA: TGCGCCAGCAGCCTCACCCCCGCCGTACACCAAGAGACCCAGTACTTC; CDR3: CASSLTPAVHQETQYF
V: TRBV20-1; J: TRBJ1-1; size: many; D: NA; DNA: TGCAGTGCTAGAGACGGTGCTCGACAGAACACTGAAGCTTTCTTT; CDR3: CSARDGARQNTEAFF
V: TRBV4-3; J: TRBJ2-3; size: many; D: NA; DNA: TGCGCCAGCAGCCAAGAACCACCGCGGGGAGTTACTAGCACAGATACGCAGTATTTT; CDR3: CASSQEPPRGVTSTDTQYF
V: TRBV9; J: TRBJ2-3; size: many; D: TRBD2; DNA: TGTGCCAGCAGCCCCCGACTAGCGGGGGGTGGGGCCCGGGTTACAGATACGCAGTATTTT; CDR3: CASSPRLAGGGARVTDTQYF
V: TRBV5-6; J: TRBJ2-5; size: many; D: TRBD2; DNA: TGTGCCAGCAGCTTGGCAACTAGCGCGGAAGAGACCCAGTACTTC; CDR3: CASSLATSAEETQYF
V: TRBV28; J: TRBJ1-2; size: many; D: NA; DNA: TGTGCCACCACCCTGGGGGCTCACTATGGCTACACCTTC; CDR3: CATTLGAHYGYTF
V: TRBV5-1; J: TRBJ1-1; size: many; D: NA; DNA: TGCGCCAGCAGCTTGACTCCCACCGGGACGGGTGAAGCTTTCTTT; CDR3: CASSLTPTGTGEAFF
V: TRBV7-6; J: TRBJ1-2; size: many; D: NA; DNA: TGTGCCAGCAGCCGCCAGGGCACCAACTATGGCTACACCTTC; CDR3: CASSRQGTNYGYTF
V: TRBV6-6; J: TRBJ2-7; size: many; D: NA; DNA: TGTGCCAGCAGCGCCGCCGACCTTGCCTACGAGCAGTACTTC; CDR3: CASSAADLAYEQYF
V: TRBV18; J: TRBJ2-6; size: NA; D: TRBD1; DNA: TGTGCCAGCTCACGGGGACAGGGCTCTGGGGCCAACGTCCTGACTTTC; CDR3: CASSRGQGSGANVLTF
V: TRBV20-1; J: TRBJ1-3; size: many; D: TRBD1; DNA: TGCAGTGCTAGGGCGACAGGGGGCGGCACTGGAAACACCATATATTTT; CDR3: CSARATGGGTGNTIYF
V: TRBV7-9; J: TRBJ1-2; size: many; D: NA; DNA: TGTGCCAGCAGCTTCTCCGGGCCGCGGGATGGCTACACCTTC; CDR3: CASSFSGPRDGYTF
V: TRBV7-9; J: TRBJ2-5; size: many; D: NA; DNA: TGTGCCAGCAGCTCTGACTGGTACCAAGAGACCCAGTACTTC; CDR3: CASSSDWYQETQYF
V: TRBV7-8; J: TRBJ2-1; size: NA; D: TRBD1; DNA: TGTGCCAGCAGCCCGACAGGGGGGACCTACAATGAGCAGTTCTTC; CDR3: CASSPTGGTYNEQFF
V: TRBV5-1; J: TRBJ2-3; size: NA; D: NA; DNA: TGCGCCAGCAGCTTGGGCAGCGGCCACACAGATACGCAGTATTTT; CDR3: CASSLGSGHTDTQYF
V: TRBV11-1; J: TRBJ2-5; size: many; D: NA; DNA: TGTGCCAGCAGCTCCGGGATCCAAGAGACCCAGTACTTC; CDR3: CASSSGIQETQYF
V: TRBV10-3; J: TRBJ2-5; size: many; D: NA; DNA: TGTGCCATCTCAGTGGGGGAGACCCAGTACTTC; CDR3: CAISVGETQYF
V: TRBV7-3; J: TRBJ2-2; size: many; D: TRBD2; DNA: TGTGCCAGCAGCCCCACCCGGACTAGCGGGATCACCGGGGAGCTGTTTTTT; CDR3: CASSPTRTSGITGELFF
V: TRBV5-1; J: TRBJ1-5; size: many; D: NA; DNA: TGCGCCAGCAGCTTGGCGGCGGGGTTGAATCAGCCCCAGCATTTT; CDR3: CASSLAAGLNQPQHF
V: TRBV20-1; J: TRBJ2-7; size: many; D: TRBD1; DNA: TGCAGTGCTCCGGGACAGGGGGAGGTGCAGTACTTC; CDR3: CSAPGQGEVQYF
V: TRBV7-9; J: TRBJ1-3; size: many; D: NA; DNA: TGTGCCAGCAGCTTAAGGGGCGCGAGGTCTGGAAACACCATATATTTT; CDR3: CASSLRGARSGNTIYF
V: TRBV6-6; J: TRBJ2-7; size: many; D: TRBD2; DNA: TGTGCCAGCAGGGAAGGGCTAGCGGTCGGCTACGAGCAGTACTTC; CDR3: CASREGLAVGYEQYF
V: TRBV5-1; J: TRBJ2-5; size: medium-sized; D: TRBD1; DNA: TGCGCCAGCTCTCCCGGACAGGGCGGAGAGACCCAGTACTTC; CDR3: CASSPGQGGETQYF
V: TRBV7-9; J: TRBJ2-7; size: NA; D: NA; DNA: TGTGCCAGCAGCTTCGGCTACTACGAGCAGTACTTC; CDR3: CASSFGYYEQYF
V: TRBV18; J: TRBJ2-6; size: many; D: NA; DNA: TGTGCCAGCTCACCCTGGGCCCCGAGGTCTGGGGCCAACGTCCTGACTTTC; CDR3: CASSPWAPRSGANVLTF
V: TRBV5-1; J: TRBJ2-2; size: many; D: TRBD2; DNA: TGCGCCAGCTCCGGGAGGTCGGGAACCGGGGAGCTGTTTTTT; CDR3: CASSGRSGTGELFF
V: TRBV29-1; J: TRBJ1-5; size: many; D: NA; DNA: TGCAGCGCCGGAGGGATGAATCAGCCCCAGCATTTT; CDR3: CSAGGMNQPQHF
V: TRBV12-3/TRBV12-4; J: TRBJ2-2; size: many; D: NA; DNA: TGTGCCAGCAGTGACCCGGGGGCGGGGGTCACCGGGGAGCTGTTTTTT; CDR3: CASSDPGAGVTGELFF
V: TRBV5-5; J: TRBJ2-7; size: NA; D: NA; DNA: TGTGCCAGCAGCTTGACCGGGACCAGCTACGTCGAGCAGTACTTC; CDR3: CASSLTGTSYVEQYF
V: TRBV30; J: TRBJ2-1; size: many; D: NA; DNA: TGTGCCCTACACGCCGTTGAGCAGTTCTTC; CDR3: CALHAVEQFF
V: TRBV10-1; J: TRBJ2-5; size: NA; D: NA; DNA: TGCGCCAGCATCATAAGGGAGACCCAGTACTTC; CDR3: CASIIRETQYF
V: TRBV5-1; J: TRBJ1-1; size: many; D: NA; DNA: TGCGCCAGCAGCTTGGAAGGGGGTGTGAACACTGAAGCTTTCTTT; CDR3: CASSLEGGVNTEAFF
V: TRBV7-9; J: TRBJ2-2; size: NA; D: NA; DNA: TGTGCCAGCAGCTTAGATGACTGGCGCACCGGGGAGCTGTTTTTT; CDR3: CASSLDDWRTGELFF
V: TRBV20-1; J: TRBJ2-7; size: many; D: TRBD1; DNA: TGCAGCGTCTGGTTAGGACAGGACTACGAGCAGTACTTC; CDR3: CSVWLGQDYEQYF
V: TRBV20-1; J: TRBJ1-1; size: many; D: NA; DNA: TGCAGTGCTAGAGACCAGCCGAACACTGAAGCTTTCTTT; CDR3: CSARDQPNTEAFF
V: TRBV7-2; J: TRBJ2-4; size: many; D: NA; DNA: TGTGCCAGCAGCTTAAGGGACAATTCGGAGAGCAAAAACATTCAGTACTTC; CDR3: CASSLRDNSESKNIQYF
V: TRBV15; J: TRBJ2-3; size: once; D: NA; DNA: TGTGCCACCAGCAGCCTCTCAGCCAGGGGGGACCTCACAGATACGCAGTATTTT; CDR3: CATSSLSARGDLTDTQYF
V: TRBV5-1; J: TRBJ2-7; size: NA; D: NA; DNA: TGCGCCAGCAGCTTGGCAACAGGCGCGGAGCAGTACTTC; CDR3: CASSLATGAEQYF
V: TRBV5-8; J: TRBJ2-7; size: many; D: TRBD2; DNA: TGTGCCAGCAGCTTGAGGGGCGGGTCCAGCGGGAGATACGAGCAGTACTTC; CDR3: CASSLRGGSSGRYEQYF
V: TRBV29-1; J: TRBJ2-3; size: many; D: TRBD1; DNA: TGCAGCGTTGGACAGGGATCAGATACGCAGTATTTT; CDR3: CSVGQGSDTQYF
V: TRBV12-3/TRBV12-4; J: TRBJ2-1; size: many; D: NA; DNA: TGTGCCAGCAGTTTAGTAGGGGGTTCCTACAATGAGCAGTTCTTC; CDR3: CASSLVGGSYNEQFF
V: TRBV7-2; J: TRBJ2-1; size: many; D: TRBD2; DNA: TGTGCCAGCAGCATAAGCGGGGAAGCCTACAATGAGCAGTTCTTC; CDR3: CASSISGEAYNEQFF
V: TRBV5-1; J: TRBJ2-7; size: many; D: TRBD1; DNA: TGCGCCAGCAGCTCCGGGACAGGCTACGAGCAGTACTTC; CDR3: CASSSGTGYEQYF
V: TRBV7-2; J: TRBJ2-3; size: few; D: TRBD2; DNA: TGTGCCAGCAGCTTAGTTAGCGGGAGAAGGGCGGCAGATACGCAGTATTTT; CDR3: CASSLVSGRRAADTQYF